Listed here are 26 T cell receptor beta chains from one sample, sequenced in a study of blood T cell repertoires in COVID-19. Repertoires were generated with immunoSEQ multiplex PCR, while TCRdb's copy carries only in-frame clones and drops some. The table has 160,000 or so clones, over 75% seen once; the top ten hold 9.5% to 13%. Sequencing was carried out using peripheral blood. These receptors were obtained from a human donor in a cohort sampled during active COVID-19.

The rearrangement uses TRBV19 and TRBJ2-3, with 7 nucleotides matching TRBD1. CDR1 LNHDA and CDR2 SQIVND come from the germline V gene (reference sequence). The V gene end was trimmed by 7 bases and the J gene end by 0 bases; junction bases not matched to a gene: 1. The CDR3 contains 13 residues. Written as DNA, the CDR3 is TGTGCCAGTAAGGGGGCGAGCACAGATACGCAGTATTTT. Translation: CASKGASTDTQYF.

The gene calls are TRBV7-2 and TRBJ2-2, with 8 nucleotides matching TRBD1. The junction had 4 bases not matched to a gene; V was cut back by 1 base and J by 6 bases. Germline loops: CDR1 SGHTA, CDR2 FQGNSA. The CDR3 runs to 15 residues. The CDR3 DNA sequence: TGTGCCAGCAGCTTAGAAGCAGGGGGCCCCGGGGAGCTGTTTTTT. Protein: CASSLEAGGPGELFF.

This chain joins TRBV12-5 and TRBJ2-1; possibly TRBD2 for D (6 bases). The CDR3 runs to 14 residues. V was trimmed by 1 base and J by 4 bases, leaving 8 bases between them. CDR1 LGHNT and CDR2 FRNRAP come from the germline V gene. The CDR3 region is CASGLAGGYNEQFF. The CDR3 DNA reads TGTGCTAGTGGTTTGGCCGGGGGATACAATGAGCAGTTCTTC.

The chain uses TRBV6-2 or TRBV6-3 and TRBJ1-1, with TRBD1 as a possible D gene (5 bases). V was trimmed by 4 bases and J by 7 bases, leaving 16 bases between them. Germline CDR1 reads MNHEY; CDR2 reads SVGEGT. The CDR3 length is 14 residues. This CDR3 reads CASSSWLDGGEAFF. The CDR3 region has the DNA TGTGCCAGCAGTTCATGGCTAGACGGGGGTGAAGCTTTCTTT.

The CDR3 bases are TGTGCCAGCAGGGACAGTTGGACTGAAGCTTTCTTT. Encoded protein: CASRDSWTEAFF. The rearrangement uses TRBV6-5 and TRBJ1-1, with a weak D call TRBD1 (6 bases). In germline, CDR1 is MNHEY, CDR2 SVGAGI. CDR3 length equals 12 residues. Trimming pared 6 bases from V and 5 bases from J, leaving 10 bases between.

The chain recombines TRBV4-3 with TRBJ2-7; 13 positions match TRBD2. Germline assignment: CDR1 LGHNA and CDR2 YSLEER. The length of the CDR3 is 15 residues. Trimming removed 5 bases from V and 2 bases from J; junction bases left unmatched: 3. This chain's CDR3 is CASSRGTSGTYEQYF. The CDR3 DNA reads TGCGCCAGCAGCAGAGGGACTAGCGGGACCTACGAGCAGTACTTC.

This sequence joins TRBV15 and TRBJ2-1; D is perhaps TRBD2 (6 bases). Per the germline V gene, CDR1 is LNHNV and CDR2 is YYDKDF (reference sequence). Between the trimmed V and J ends, which lost 5 bases and 8 bases, there was a span of 16 bases. The CDR3 is 14 residues long. The CDR3 region has the DNA TGTGCCACCAGCTCAAGGCGGGATCTCGATGAGCAGTTCTTC. As protein: CATSSRRDLDEQFF. The full variable domain, its missing parts supplied by reference TRBV15 and TRBJ2-1, is DAMVIQNPRYQVTQFGKPVTLSCSQTLNHNVMYWYQQKSSQAPKLLFHYYDKDFNNEADTPDNFQSRRPNTSFCFLDIRSPGLGDTAMYLCATSSRRDLDEQFFGPGTRLTVL.

The gene calls are TRBV19 and TRBJ2-7, with TRBD2 matching over 7 bases. The CDR3 has 14 residues. With 3 bases clipped from V and 1 base from J, the junction kept 3 bases outside the gene matches. CDR1 LNHDA and CDR2 SQIVND come from the germline V gene (reference sequence). Here the CDR3 reads CASSMGGGSYEQYF. As DNA, the CDR3 is TGTGCCAGTAGTATGGGGGGGGGATCCTACGAGCAGTACTTC.

Comment on this clone: Other DNA sequences in the sample encode the same CDR3. The CDR3 spells CASSSYEQYF. The DNA of the CDR3 is TGTGCCAGCAGTTCTTACGAGCAGTACTTC. This chain joins TRBV2 and TRBJ2-7; no reliable D call. There are 10 residues in the CDR3. Germline V lookup: CDR1 SNHLY, CDR2 FYNNEI. Between the trimmed V and J ends, which lost 5 bases and 4 bases, there was a span of 3 bases.

The CDR3 sequence is CASSQGLAGPYEQYF. The DNA for the CDR3 is TGTGCCAGCAGCCAAGGACTAGCGGGACCATACGAGCAGTACTTC. The chain is built from TRBV3-1 (or the pseudogene TRBV3-2) and TRBJ2-7; 11 bases line up with TRBD2. In germline, CDR1 is LGHDT, CDR2 YNNKEL (reference sequence). CDR3 length: 15 residues. V was clipped by 1 base and J by 4 bases; unmatched bases: 3.

This clone was observed a single time. The chain carries TRBV2 and TRBJ2-1; D remains ambiguous. V shed 6 bases and J shed 9 bases, with 12 bases lying between them. Germline values: CDR1 SNHLY, CDR2 FYNNEI. The CDR3 contains 12 residues. The CDR3 DNA follows: TGTGCCAGCAGGAAGGAACTAAGTGAGCAGTTCTTC. Amino acids: CASRKELSEQFF.

The J gene is TRBJ2-7, the V gene TRBV7-9; D unresolved. The CDR3 spans 13 residues. V shed 7 bases and J shed 7 bases, with 17 bases lying between them. Germline loops: CDR1 SEHNR, CDR2 FQNEAQ (reference sequence). The CDR3 loop reads CASTQARDEEQYF. The CDR3 DNA reads as TGTGCCAGCACCCAGGCCAGAGACGAGGAGCAGTACTTC.

The V gene is TRBV5-1, the J gene TRBJ1-5; 8 bases match TRBD1. The J segment lost 3 bases and the V segment lost 4 bases, leaving 6 bases of the junction unmatched. This CDR3 region has 15 residues. Per germline, CDR1 SGHRS and CDR2 YFSETQ. The CDR3 bases are TGCGCCAGCAGCCCGGGGACAGGTAACAATCAGCCCCAGCATTTT. Amino acid sequence: CASSPGTGNNQPQHF. Full variable domain (rest looked up from reference TRBV5-1 and TRBJ1-5): KAGVTQTPRYLIKTRGQQVTLSCSPISGHRSVSWYQQTPGQGLQFLFEYFSETQRNKGNFPGRFSGRQFSNSRSEMNVSTLELGDSALYLCASSPGTGNNQPQHFGDGTRLSIL.

This chain joins TRBV7-3 and TRBJ2-5, with a possible D match to TRBD1 (7 bases). Per the germline V gene, CDR1 is SGHTA and CDR2 is FQGTGA. The CDR3 is 15 amino acids. Trimming took 0 bases from V and 5 from J, leaving 13 bases between them. The CDR3 DNA is TGTGCCAGCAGCTTAACAGGGGGCGCGGGGGAGACCCAGTACTTC. Residues: CASSLTGGAGETQYF.

A few counts support this clone. This chain links TRBV7-2 with TRBJ2-1; 7 bases fit TRBD2. Germline CDR1 and CDR2: SGHTA and FQGNSA. The CDR3 is made up of 17 amino acids. The V segment lost 4 bases and the J segment 0 bases; nucleotides outside the gene matches: 9. The CDR3 here is CASSSPTSRSSYNEQFF. CDR3 DNA: TGTGCCAGCAGCTCCCCGACTAGCCGTAGCTCCTACAATGAGCAGTTCTTC.

This clone was found once. The same CDR3 is also encoded by other DNA sequences in this sample. The J gene is TRBJ2-5, the V gene TRBV5-1; possible D gene TRBD1, 6 bases. The CDR3 has 14 residues. Per germline, CDR1 SGHRS and CDR2 YFSETQ. V was trimmed by 2 bases and J by 2 bases, leaving 10 bases between them. The CDR3 DNA reads as TGCGCCAGCAGCTTAGGACAGCCTCAAGAGACCCAGTACTTC. Protein product: CASSLGQPQETQYF. The full variable domain, rest sourced from reference TRBV5-1 and TRBJ2-5, is KAGVTQTPRYLIKTRGQQVTLSCSPISGHRSVSWYQQTPGQGLQFLFEYFSETQRNKGNFPGRFSGRQFSNSRSEMNVSTLELGDSALYLCASSLGQPQETQYFGPGTRLLVL.

The DNA for the CDR3 is TGTGCCAGCAGACCAGGCGACCCGGGACTAGAAGCTGCCGAGCAGTACTTC. As protein: CASRPGDPGLEAAEQYF. J is TRBJ2-7 and V is TRBV28; TRBD2 agrees at 8 bases. There are 17 residues in the CDR3. Trimming cost V 6 bases and J 6 bases; bases outside gene matches: 19. The germline V gene has CDR1 MDHEN and CDR2 SYDVKM.

The chain recombines TRBV28 with TRBJ2-5; D unclear. Germline CDR1 is MDHEN and CDR2 is SYDVKM. The V gene lost 10 bases and the J gene lost 0 bases, with 12 bases spanning the gap. CDR3 length equals 13 residues. This chain's CDR3 is CAILTANQETQYF. The CDR3 nucleotides are TGTGCCATCCTAACCGCCAACCAAGAGACCCAGTACTTC.

The CDR3 reads CASGGRLPTF. DNA of the CDR3: TGTGCCAGCGGGGGCAGGCTCCCCACCTTC. The V gene is TRBV9, the J gene TRBJ1-2; TRBD1 is a possible D gene (6 bases). The V end was cut by 7 bases, the J end by 13 bases, with 14 bases between. Germline V gene data show CDR1 as SGDLS and CDR2 as YYNGEE. The CDR3 totals 10 residues.

The chain has TRBV9 and TRBJ2-7, with TRBD2 as a possible D gene (7 bases). The germline V gene has CDR1 SGDLS and CDR2 YYNGEE. This CDR3 comprises 18 residues. The V and J ends lost 0 bases and 4 bases respectively, with 23 bases between them. In DNA form, the CDR3 reads TGTGCCAGCAGCGTAGCCCCCGGGGAGGGGGTTCGACCGTACGAGCAGTACTTC. Its protein product is CASSVAPGEGVRPYEQYF.

This rearrangement joins TRBV7-2 to TRBJ2-7, with D possibly being TRBD2 (5 bases). V was shortened by 5 bases and J by 2 bases, with 10 bases between the two germline ends. The CDR3 has 13 amino acids. CDR1 is SGHTA, CDR2 FQGNSA, per germline. The DNA for the CDR3 is TGTGCCAGCAGCCCCCCCGGGACCTACGAGCAGTACTTC. Translation: CASSPPGTYEQYF. Complete variable domain (other parts from reference TRBV7-2 and TRBJ2-7): GAGVSQSPSNKVTEKGKDVELRCDPISGHTALYWYRQSLGQGLEFLIYFQGNSAPDKSGLPSDRFSAERTGGSVSTLTIQRTQQEDSAVYLCASSPPGTYEQYFGPGTRLTVT.

The chain joins TRBV27 to TRBJ2-7, with D possibly being TRBD1 (6 bases). CDR1 MNHEY and CDR2 SMNVEV come from the germline V gene (reference sequence). V dropped 0 bases and J dropped 6 bases, with 21 bases sitting between them. The CDR3 runs 17 residues. The CDR3 DNA sequence: TGTGCCAGCAGTTTATCTTATAATCGGCAGGGGATCATCGAGCAGTACTTC. Its protein product is CASSLSYNRQGIIEQYF.

CDR3 amino acids: CASSPMVGANVLTF. The DNA for the CDR3 is TGTGCCAGCAGCCCTATGGTCGGGGCCAACGTCCTGACTTTC. The chain couples TRBV5-5 to TRBJ2-6; the D is unclear. Germline V gene data show CDR1 as SGHKS and CDR2 as YYEKEE (reference sequence). Between the trimmed V and J ends, which lost 4 bases and 4 bases, there was a span of 9 bases. This CDR3 has 14 amino acids. The whole variable domain, filled in from reference TRBV5-5 and TRBJ2-6, reads DAGVTQSPTHLIKTRGQQVTLRCSPISGHKSVSWYQQVLGQGPQFIFQYYEKEERGRGNFPDRFSARQFPNYSSELNVNALLLGDSALYLCASSPMVGANVLTFGAGSRLTVL.

The V call is TRBV27, the J call TRBJ1-5, with no clear D. The CDR3 has 14 amino acids. CDR1 is MNHEY and CDR2 is SMNVEV in the germline V gene (reference sequence). Trimming took off 8 bases at V and 0 bases at J, with 11 bases between the two ends. CDR3 residues: CASRQAVSNQPQHF. CDR3 DNA: TGTGCCAGCCGGCAGGCAGTTAGCAATCAGCCCCAGCATTTT.

The genes are TRBV5-5 and TRBJ1-1, with a weak D call TRBD1 (5 bases). The V gene lost 7 bases and the J gene lost 7 bases, with 11 bases spanning the gap. Germline assignment: CDR1 SGHKS and CDR2 YYEKEE (reference sequence). This CDR3 region has 11 residues. The CDR3 bases are TGTGCCAGCGGCCGGGGGTATGAAGCTTTCTTT. Its protein is CASGRGYEAFF.

The CDR3 DNA follows: TGTGCCAGCAGCTGGAACAGGGGGAGGCAAGCCTACGAGCAGTACTTC. The encoded protein is CASSWNRGRQAYEQYF. The gene calls are TRBV11-3 and TRBJ2-7, with 8 bases fitting TRBD1. The CDR3 totals 16 residues. The junction had 10 bases not matched to a gene; V was cut back by 4 bases and J by 2 bases. Germline CDR1 is SGHNT and CDR2 is YENEEA.